The 17 T cell receptor beta chains listed next were all sequenced from one sample in a study of control samples from healthy donors and cancer patients. Produced via immunoSEQ multiplex PCR; TCRdb's table is partial and in-frame only. Of around 200,000 clones in the sample, roughly 89% are singletons; the top ten hold approximately 1.5%. The sample was blood. The receptors originated from a woman in her thirties in good health.

V and J are TRBV7-9 and TRBJ1-6; D unclear. The V end lost 2 bases, the J end lost 5 bases, and 4 bases lay between the germline ends. The CDR3 consists of 13 residues. The germline V gene has CDR1 SEHNR and CDR2 FQNEAQ (reference sequence). Here the CDR3 reads CASSLPHNSPLHF. CDR3 in DNA: TGTGCCAGCAGCTTACCCCATAATTCACCCCTCCACTTT. Full variable domain (remainder filled in from reference TRBV7-9 and TRBJ1-6): DTGVSQNPRHKITKRGQNVTFRCDPISEHNRLYWYRQTLGQGPEFLTYFQNEAQLEKSRLLSDRFSAERPKGSFSTLEIQRTEQGDSAMYLCASSLPHNSPLHFGNGTRLTVT.

This chain uses TRBV11-3 with TRBJ1-5, with 7 nucleotides matching TRBD1. The V gene end was trimmed by 5 bases and the J gene end by 4 bases; junction bases not matched to a gene: 2. Germline V gene lookup returns CDR1 SGHNT and CDR2 YENEEA. The CDR3 extends over 13 amino acids. The CDR3 spells CASSEQGNQPQHF. In DNA form, the CDR3 reads TGTGCCAGCAGCGAACAGGGGAATCAGCCCCAGCATTTT.

The chain carries TRBV6-1 and TRBJ1-2; 8 bases align to TRBD1. The CDR3 has 16 residues. Trimming cost V 1 base and J 2 bases; bases outside gene matches: 6. Germline assignment: CDR1 MNHNS and CDR2 SASEGT. CDR3 sequence (DNA): TGTGCCAGCAGTGAAGGGGGACAGGTCGGGAACTATGGCTACACCTTC. Protein: CASSEGGQVGNYGYTF.

The chain combines TRBV21-1 with TRBJ2-7; the D call in the table, TRBD1, was not verified against the DNA. TRBV21-1 is a listed pseudogene. This CDR3 comprises 14 residues. The CDR3 spells CASSKGGGLYEQYF. For the CDR3, the DNA is TGTGCCAGCAGCAAAGGAGGGGGCCTCTACGAGCAGTACTTC.

This sequence joins TRBV27 and TRBJ1-1; D is ambiguous. The germline CDR1 and CDR2 sequences are MNHEY and SMNVEV (reference sequence). CDR3 length equals 13 residues. Trimming cost V 0 bases and J 5 bases, with 7 bases left between them. CDR3 sequence: CASSLSWGTEAFF. For the CDR3, the DNA is TGTGCCAGCAGTTTATCTTGGGGAACTGAAGCTTTCTTT.

The chain combines TRBV6-5 with TRBJ1-1; 8 bases line up with TRBD1. The CDR3 totals 14 residues. The V gene end was trimmed by 6 bases and the J gene end by 5 bases; junction bases not matched to a gene: 8. Germline loops: CDR1 MNHEY, CDR2 SVGAGI. The DNA for the CDR3 is TGTGCCAGCAGGACAGGGGTTCGGGGGACTGAAGCTTTCTTT. Protein: CASRTGVRGTEAFF.

V usage is TRBV3-1 (or the pseudogene TRBV3-2) and J usage is TRBJ1-1; the D is unclear. The CDR3 is 11 amino acids. Germline CDR1 is LGHDT and CDR2 is YNNKEL (reference sequence). The V and J ends lost 4 bases and 5 bases respectively, with 5 bases between them. CDR3 residues: CASSLGTEAFF. In nucleotides, the CDR3 is TGTGCCAGCAGCCTCGGTACTGAAGCTTTCTTT.

This sequence joins TRBV30 and TRBJ1-1; D not resolved. CDR1 and CDR2 from the germline V gene are GTSNPN and SVGIG (reference sequence). This CDR3 comprises 11 residues. Trimming removed 3 bases at V and 1 base at J, with 3 bases between. The CDR3 coding sequence is TGTGCCTGGAGACAGAACACTGAAGCTTTCTTT. Translation gives CAWRQNTEAFF.

V gene TRBV12-5 combines with J gene TRBJ2-7; D is unclear. Germline CDR1 is LGHNT and CDR2 is FRNRAP. V lost 2 bases to trimming and J lost 4 bases, with 6 bases between them. There are 12 residues in the CDR3. This chain's CDR3 is CASGLSGYEQYF. In nucleotides, the CDR3 is TGTGCTAGTGGTTTGTCAGGATACGAGCAGTACTTC.

The chain combines TRBV27 with TRBJ2-1; maybe TRBD2 (5 bases). Germline V lookup: CDR1 MNHEY, CDR2 SMNVEV (reference sequence). The CDR3 extends over 13 amino acids. Trimming cost V 5 bases and J 3 bases, with 8 bases left between them. The CDR3 loop reads CASSPRDYNEQFF. Written as DNA, the CDR3 is TGTGCCAGCAGTCCCCGGGACTACAATGAGCAGTTCTTC.

This clone was observed a single time. The V gene is TRBV11-2, the J gene TRBJ1-5; D is unresolved. The CDR3 is 13 residues long. Germline loops: CDR1 SGHAT, CDR2 FQNNGV. Trimming removed 1 base from V and 4 bases from J, with 5 bases in between. This chain's CDR3 is CASSLGYNQPQHF. In nucleotides, the CDR3 is TGTGCCAGCAGCTTAGGATATAATCAGCCCCAGCATTTT.

The chain joins TRBV10-3 to TRBJ2-4, with TRBD2 as a possible D gene (5 bases). Trimming took off 4 bases at V and 3 bases at J, with 10 bases between the two ends. This CDR3 region has 14 residues. Germline CDR1 and CDR2: ENHRY and SYGVKD. The CDR3 DNA follows: TGTGCCATCAGTGGTGATAGCGACAAAAACATTCAGTACTTC. It codes for CAISGDSDKNIQYF.

As concerns this clone: Other DNA sequences from this sample encode an identical CDR3 as well. The chain has TRBV5-1 and TRBJ1-6; D possibly corresponds to TRBD1 (5 bases). Germline V gene data show CDR1 as SGHRS and CDR2 as YFSETQ. Trimming pared 0 bases from V and 7 bases from J, leaving 11 bases between. The CDR3 is 15 amino acids. The CDR3, as DNA: TGCGCCAGCAGCTTGGCCGGGGGGGGGAATTCACCCCTCCACTTT. Its translation is CASSLAGGGNSPLHF.

The genes are TRBV6-5 and TRBJ2-6; D may be TRBD1 or TRBD2 (5 bases each). The CDR3 spans 14 residues. Germline loops: CDR1 MNHEY, CDR2 SVGAGI. V lost 6 bases to trimming and J lost 0 bases, with 6 bases between them. CDR3 nucleotide sequence: TGTGCCAGCAGGGGACCCTCTGGGGCCAACGTCCTGACTTTC. Translated, it gives CASRGPSGANVLTF.

This chain uses TRBV6-2 or TRBV6-3 with TRBJ2-5; no firm D call. The CDR3 extends over 13 amino acids. Between the trimmed V and J ends, which lost 0 bases and 5 bases, there was a span of 7 bases. CDR1 MNHEY and CDR2 SVGEGT come from the germline V gene. The CDR3 region has the DNA TGTGCCAGCAGTTACTCTAGTGTCGAGACCCAGTACTTC. This sequence encodes CASSYSSVETQYF.

This chain uses TRBV6-5 with TRBJ1-2; the D gene is possibly TRBD1 (5 bases). The germline CDR1 and CDR2 sequences are MNHEY and SVGAGI. Trimming stripped 6 bases from V and 6 bases from J, with 14 bases between. This CDR3 has 13 residues. The CDR3 is CASRPRDLDGYTF. As DNA, the CDR3 is TGTGCCAGCAGACCCAGGGATCTGGATGGCTACACCTTC.

V and J are TRBV27 and TRBJ2-7, with D possibly matching TRBD1 (7 bases). Germline V CDR1 and CDR2: MNHEY, SMNVEV (reference sequence). V was clipped by 2 bases and J by 4 bases, with 15 bases between them. The CDR3 runs to 15 residues. The CDR3 DNA sequence: TGTGCCAGCAGTTTAGCCCAGGGGGGTTGGTACGAGCAGTACTTC. Protein product: CASSLAQGGWYEQYF.